A selection of T cell receptor beta chains follows, all from one sample in a study of beta chain features in type 1 diabetes. TCRdb's copy holds only in-frame clones and misses some; the assay was immunoSEQ multiplex PCR. Found here are 250,000 to 300,000 clones, under 8.5% of them singletons; the top ten hold approximately 1%. The source material was central memory CD4+ T cells from blood. These receptors were taken from a woman aged 18-29 years in good health. Both conserved end residues are part of each CDR3. D genes are given only for firm matches. Only part of the rows carry a size: once, few, many, or a class if the clone is expanded.

J gene,D gene,clone size,V gene,CDR3 DNA,CDR3 protein
TRBJ2-1,.,many,TRBV7-9,TGTGCCAGCAGCTCACAGAGTTTCTCCTACAATGAGCAGTTCTTC,CASSSQSFSYNEQFF
TRBJ1-2,.,few,TRBV25-1,TGTGCCAGCAGTGAACCCGGACGGGACCGGTATTACTATGGCTACACCTTC,CASSEPGRDRYYYGYTF
TRBJ1-1,.,few,TRBV14,TGTGCCACCGCATCGAGCCTGAACACTGAAGCTTTCTTT,CATASSLNTEAFF
TRBJ2-7,.,.,TRBV2,TGTGCCAGTGACACCGGGACTCAATCAGGCGAGCAGTACTTC,CASDTGTQSGEQYF
TRBJ2-1,.,.,TRBV18,TGTGCCAGCTCCCAATGGACAAAAGCATATGAGCAGTTCTTC,CASSQWTKAYEQFF
TRBJ2-6,.,.,TRBV18,TGTGCCAGCTCACCCCCCTGGCGAGCCTCTGGGGCCAACGTCCTGACTTTC,CASSPPWRASGANVLTF
TRBJ1-1,.,few,TRBV4-1,TGTGCCAGCAGCCAACAGGGCGGCTCGATGAACACTGAAGCTTTCTTT,CASSQQGGSMNTEAFF
TRBJ2-3,.,few,TRBV4-1,TGCGCCAGCAGCCAAGAAGGTGCCTTTCGAACAGATACGCAGTATTTT,CASSQEGAFRTDTQYF
TRBJ1-1,.,.,TRBV6-5,TGTGCCAGCAGGACCGGGTCAGGCATGAACACTGAAGCTTTCTTT,CASRTGSGMNTEAFF
TRBJ1-5,.,few,TRBV7-6,TGTGCCAGCAGCTTAGCGGGGGACCAGCCCCAGCATTTT,CASSLAGDQPQHF
TRBJ1-2,.,.,TRBV6-5,TGTGCCAGCAGTTACGCAGGCTATGGCTACACCTTC,CASSYAGYGYTF
TRBJ1-2,.,.,TRBV19,TGTGCCAGTTTCACCTCAGGGGAAGCTAACTATGGCTACACCTTC,CASFTSGEANYGYTF
TRBJ1-2,.,few,TRBV28,TGTGCCAGCAGGACCGCCGAGGGCCGCTATGGCTACACCTTC,CASRTAEGRYGYTF
TRBJ2-1,.,once,TRBV2,TGTGCCAGCACATCAAGCGGGCAGTCCTACAATGAGCAGTTCTTC,CASTSSGQSYNEQFF
TRBJ2-5,TRBD2,many,TRBV7-2,TGTGCCAGCAGAAGCCCACTAGCGGAGACCCAGTACTTC,CASRSPLAETQYF
TRBJ2-3,.,few,TRBV7-2,TGTGCCAGCAGCTTGAGGGGTACGCAGTATTTT,CASSLRGTQYF
TRBJ1-5,.,few,TRBV19,TGTGCCAGTAGTATAGGTGGGAGCAATCAGCCCCAGCATTTT,CASSIGGSNQPQHF
TRBJ2-5,.,few,TRBV6-1,TGTGCCAGCAGTCCCTGGGAGACCCAGTACTTC,CASSPWETQYF
TRBJ2-7,.,few,TRBV29-1,TGCAGCGTTGTAATGATAAACCGCTACGAGCAGTACTTC,CSVVMINRYEQYF
TRBJ2-1,TRBD2,few,TRBV7-6,TGTGCCAGCAGCTTTACTAGCGGGAGTCCTGAGCAGTTCTTC,CASSFTSGSPEQFF
TRBJ2-7,TRBD1,.,TRBV19,TGTGCCAGTAGTAACAGGGGTGTATCCTACGAGCAGTACTTC,CASSNRGVSYEQYF
TRBJ2-1,TRBD2,.,TRBV4-2,TGTGCCAGCAGCCAAGACAGCGGGAGGGCCTACAATGAGCAGTTCTTC,CASSQDSGRAYNEQFF
TRBJ1-6,.,few,TRBV2,TGTGCCAGCAGTGAAGGAAGGACGGGTCAGACCGATTCACCCCTCCACTTT,CASSEGRTGQTDSPLHF
TRBJ1-2,TRBD1,few,TRBV7-2,TGTGCCAGCAGCTTAGCCGGGACAGGGGGGAAGACTAACTATGGCTACACCTTC,CASSLAGTGGKTNYGYTF
TRBJ1-2,.,many,TRBV5-1,TGCGCCAGCAGCTTGGGAGAGGAGAGCTATGGCTACACCTTC,CASSLGEESYGYTF
TRBJ2-4,.,many,TRBV15,TGTGCCACCAGCAGCTACAGTCTAGCCAAAAACATTCAGTACTTC,CATSSYSLAKNIQYF
TRBJ1-3,.,few,TRBV19,TGTGCCAGTAGTACGGGTGGAAACACCATATATTTT,CASSTGGNTIYF
TRBJ2-5,.,few,TRBV5-4,TGTGCCAGCAGCTTGGAGGGGTCAAGGCAAGAGACCCAGTACTTC,CASSLEGSRQETQYF
TRBJ1-2,.,few,TRBV10-3,TGTGCCATCAGTGGAGGTGATTATGGCTACACCTTC,CAISGGDYGYTF
TRBJ2-1,.,many,TRBV5-6,TGTGCCAGCAGCTACCTGAGCGGACGCACGAACAATGAGCAGTTCTTC,CASSYLSGRTNNEQFF
TRBJ2-2,.,few,TRBV4-3,TGCGCCAGCAGCCGGGGGAGAGCGTTGACCGGGGAGCTGTTTTTT,CASSRGRALTGELFF
TRBJ2-1,.,many,TRBV4-1,TGCGCCAGCAGCCAAGATCCGACTTTTGAGCAGTTCTTC,CASSQDPTFEQFF
TRBJ2-7,TRBD2,.,TRBV11-2,TGTGCCAGCAGCTTAGGAGCGGGAGGCGAGTACGAGCAGTACTTC,CASSLGAGGEYEQYF
TRBJ1-1,.,.,TRBV28,TGTGCCAGCAGTTCCCTTCGAGCTTTCTTT,CASSSLRAFF
TRBJ2-1,.,.,TRBV14,TGTGCCAGCAGCCAACGCAGGGACCAGTTCTTC,CASSQRRDQFF